This entry features one T cell receptor (beta chain) sequence. Its antigen is unidentified. Through a sample-barcoded 5' primer and a J-beta primer mix, a second PCR was run for about 6 to 11 cycles. TCRdb recomputed calls from the 5' RACE reads with MiXCR, one row per CDR3 protein. This sample has fewer than 900,000 distinct CDR3 sequences; around 40% occur once, and the top ten carry more than 20%. This sample is drawn from a study of blood T cells in healthy people across ages. Regarding the study as a whole: Estimates of total diversity, which came from one million sequenced T cells, were considered to be underestimates. In older individuals, TCR beta diversity per million T cells was lower, falling roughly linearly with age.

The sequence was obtained from a woman aged 60-75 years in good health. The specimen was blood.

The CDR3 DNA sequence: TGTGCCAGCAGTGCCCGGACAGAACTATACAATGAGCAGTTCTTC. Its translation: CASSARTELYNEQFF. The chain recombines TRBV6-5 with TRBJ2-1, with a tentative D call TRBD1 (6 bases). V lost 5 bases and J lost 4, with 15 bases in between. CDR3 size: 15 residues. CDR1 is MNHEY, CDR2 SVGAGI, per germline.